The 27 T cell receptor beta chains presented below share a single source sample, sequenced in a study of T cell repertoires in cytomegalovirus infection. These TCRs' antigens remain unknown. A single record per CDR3 protein comes from TCRdb applying MiXCR to the reads. The data show about 890,000 distinct CDR3 sequences, 31% seen once. Sequencing used cultured CD8+ T cells from PBMCs, obtained from culture after CMV antigen stimulation. These receptors were collected from a human donor in good health (CMV status not recorded). Some clones in this sample may be carry-over from other donors' samples.

The V and J genes are TRBV7-4 and TRBJ2-1; D remains ambiguous. V was pared by 1 base and J by 9 bases, with 10 bases between. The CDR3 sequence is 13 residues long. Germline loops: CDR1 SGHVT, CDR2 SQSDAQ. CDR3 sequence: CASSLGPLGEQFF. CDR3 in DNA: TGTGCCAGCAGCTTAGGACCGTTAGGTGAGCAGTTCTTC.

The sample holds a few counts of this clonotype. V gene TRBV6-5 combines with J gene TRBJ2-7, with 12 bases identical to TRBD2. The CDR3 has 15 residues. Trimming cost V 5 bases and J 4 bases; bases outside gene matches: 6. Germline CDR1 is MNHEY and CDR2 is SVGAGI. The CDR3 region is CASSVTSGGLYEQYV. CDR3 nucleotide sequence: TGTGCCAGCAGTGTGACTAGCGGGGGCCTTTACGAGCAGTACGTC.

The genes are TRBV7-6 and TRBJ2-1, with a possible D match to TRBD2 (5 bases). Germline values: CDR1 SGHVS, CDR2 FNYEAQ. V lost 5 bases and J 4 bases, leaving 9 bases between the germline ends. This CDR3 has 13 residues. The CDR3 protein is CASSARGYNEQFF. The DNA of the CDR3 is TGTGCCAGCAGCGCGAGAGGGTACAATGAGCAGTTCTTC. Filled out from reference TRBV7-6 and TRBJ2-1, the complete variable domain reads GAGVSQSPRYKVTKRGQDVALRCDPISGHVSLYWYRQALGQGPEFLTYFNYEAQQDKSGLPNDRFSAERPEGSISTLTIQRTEQRDSAMYRCASSARGYNEQFFGPGTRLTVL.

With respect to this clonotype: One junction end does not reproduce the germline sequence, and a read error may be involved. The J gene is TRBJ2-5, the V gene TRBV6-6, with 7 bases identical to TRBD2. The CDR3 covers 18 residues. Per germline, CDR1 MNHNY and CDR2 SVGAGI (reference sequence). CDR3: CASSFPWAGEMYQETQYF. The CDR3 coding sequence is TGTGCCAGCAGTTTCCCTTGGGCGGGGGAGATGTACCAGGAGACCCAGTACTTC.

In this sample, this clonotype turned up many times. The chain links TRBV7-2 to TRBJ2-7; D not resolved. Germline values: CDR1 SGHTA, CDR2 FQGNSA. The germline V and J ends were trimmed by 1 base and 7 bases, with 8 bases remaining between them. The CDR3 has 12 residues. The CDR3 reads CASSLGVLEQYF. As DNA, the CDR3 is TGTGCCAGCAGCTTAGGCGTGTTGGAGCAGTACTTC.

The V call is TRBV5-8, the J call TRBJ2-1, with 13 bases lining up with TRBD2. There are 21 residues in the CDR3. The junction had 12 bases not matched to a gene; V was cut back by 0 bases and J by 0 bases. CDR1 is SGHTS, CDR2 YDEGEE, per germline. CDR3 sequence (DNA): TGTGCCAGCAGCTTGGCCTCAGGACTAGCGGGGGCGGCTAGCTCCTACAATGAGCAGTTCTTC. Its protein product is CASSLASGLAGAASSYNEQFF.

The rearrangement joins TRBV9 to TRBJ2-2, with 8 nucleotides matching TRBD1. Germline values: CDR1 SGDLS, CDR2 YYNGEE. The V segment lost 7 bases and the J segment 1 base; nucleotides outside the gene matches: 0. The length of the CDR3 is 13 residues. The CDR3 here is CASGQGNTGELFF. The CDR3 DNA reads TGTGCCAGCGGACAGGGGAACACCGGGGAGCTGTTTTTT.

Worth noting for this clonotype: A much more abundant neighbour one base away suggests this may be a read error. V gene TRBV28 combines with J gene TRBJ2-5, with D perhaps matching TRBD1 (5 bases). With 3 bases removed from V and 4 bases from J, the gap between germline ends came to 12 bases. The CDR3 is 14 residues long. Germline-derived CDR1 and CDR2 are MDHEN and SYDVKM. Here the CDR3 reads CASSLDNISETQYF. DNA of the CDR3: TGTGCCAGCAGTTTGGACAACATTTCAGAGACCCAGTACTTC.

This clonotype was detected only a few times. This chain joins TRBV7-2 and TRBJ2-7, with a weak D call TRBD2 (6 bases). The CDR3 totals 13 residues. Germline V gene data show CDR1 as SGHTA and CDR2 as FQGNSA. The V end was cut by 0 bases, the J end by 6 bases, with 9 bases between. CDR3 amino acids: CASSLAWRGEQYV. The DNA for the CDR3 is TGTGCCAGCAGCTTAGCGTGGCGGGGCGAGCAGTACGTC.

The chain has TRBV6-2 or TRBV6-3 and TRBJ2-7; TRBD2 aligns across 9 bases. Germline V gives CDR1 MNHEY, CDR2 SVGEGT. Trimming took 5 bases from V and 5 from J; bases not matched to a gene: 10. The CDR3 length is 15 residues. The CDR3 region is CASSAQKRGAHEQYV. In nucleotides, the CDR3 is TGTGCCAGCAGTGCCCAGAAGCGGGGGGCCCACGAGCAGTACGTC.

This clonotype was detected only a few times. The chain employs TRBV15 and TRBJ2-1, with D uncertain. V gave up 5 bases and J gave up 4 bases, with 9 bases separating them. This CDR3 has 13 amino acids. Germline CDR1 and CDR2: LNHNV and YYDKDF (reference sequence). The DNA of the CDR3 is TGTGCCACCAGCCCCGCGCGGTACAATGAGCAGTTCTTC. This encodes CATSPARYNEQFF.

The rearrangement links TRBV19 to TRBJ2-1; 7 bases match TRBD1. The CDR3 runs to 18 residues. J gave up 3 bases and V 0 bases, and 11 bases lay outside the gene matches. CDR1 is LNHDA, CDR2 SQIVND, per germline (reference sequence). The CDR3 loop is CASSIDPRTGQVYNEQFF. The CDR3 nucleotides are TGTGCCAGTAGTATAGACCCCCGGACAGGCCAGGTCTACAATGAGCAGTTCTTC.

This sequence joins TRBV20-1 and TRBJ2-5; 8 bases agree with TRBD2. The germline CDR1 and CDR2 sequences are DFQATT and SNEGSKA (reference sequence). V was pared by 0 bases and J by 1 base, with 7 bases of the junction left unmatched. CDR3 length equals 16 residues. The CDR3 protein is CSARDPPAGVQETQYF. As DNA, the CDR3 is TGCAGTGCTAGAGACCCCCCAGCGGGGGTCCAAGAGACCCAGTACTTC.

The chain has TRBV29-1 and TRBJ1-1; 7 bases line up with TRBD1. With V trimmed by 4 bases and J by 0 bases, 5 bases remained unmatched. The CDR3 consists of 14 residues. Germline V CDR1 and CDR2: SQVTM, ANQGSEA. The CDR3 DNA follows: TGCAGCGTTGGACACGACAGGGTGAACACTGAAGCTTTCTTT. Its translation: CSVGHDRVNTEAFF.

V gene TRBV28 combines with J gene TRBJ1-1; no reliable D call. V was pared by 2 bases and J by 11 bases, with 12 bases between. Per germline, CDR1 MDHEN and CDR2 SYDVKM. This CDR3 spans 12 amino acids. The CDR3 bases are TGTGCCAGCAGTTTAAGGACCCCTGGGGCTTTCTTT. It translates to CASSLRTPGAFF. The full variable domain, rest sourced from reference TRBV28 and TRBJ1-1, is DVKVTQSSRYLVKRTGEKVFLECVQDMDHENMFWYRQDPGLGLRLIYFSYDVKMKEKGDIPEGYSVSREKKERFSLILESASTNQTSMYLCASSLRTPGAFFGQGTRLTVV.

This clonotype was recorded a few times. This chain connects TRBV7-9 to TRBJ2-3; D possibly matches TRBD1 or TRBD2 (5 bases each). Looked up from germline, CDR1 is SEHNR and CDR2 is FQNEAQ (reference sequence). The V end lost 0 bases, the J end lost 4 bases, and 17 bases lay between the germline ends. The CDR3 spans 17 residues. The CDR3 sequence: CASSLAQTVRDADTQYF. In DNA, the CDR3 is TGTGCCAGCAGCTTAGCGCAGACGGTGAGGGACGCAGATACGCAGTATTTT.

This clonotype was counted a few times. V gene TRBV7-6 combines with J gene TRBJ2-3; no clear D. The CDR3 is 13 amino acids. Trimming left V 4 bases short and J 6 bases short, with 11 bases between. Looked up from germline, CDR1 is SGHVS and CDR2 is FNYEAQ. In DNA form, the CDR3 reads TGTGCCAGCAGCTCCAATTTCGGGGATACGCAGTATTTT. Amino acids: CASSSNFGDTQYF.

The sample holds many counts of this clonotype. The chain employs TRBV19 and TRBJ1-2; possible D gene TRBD1, 5 bases. The V gene lost 0 bases and the J gene lost 4 bases, with 15 bases spanning the gap. The CDR3 totals 16 residues. Per germline, CDR1 LNHDA and CDR2 SQIVND (reference sequence). CDR3 region: CASSIEDRPTFYGYTF. The CDR3, as DNA: TGTGCCAGTAGTATAGAAGACAGACCCACGTTCTATGGCTACACCTTC.

This chain joins TRBV7-2 and TRBJ2-2, with 8 bases identical to TRBD2. Germline trimming cut 5 bases from V and 4 bases from J; bases unmatched to any gene: 6. This CDR3 is built from 15 residues. The germline V gene encodes CDR1 SGHTA and CDR2 FQGNSA. Written as DNA, the CDR3 is TGTGCCAGCAGCCCCTTAGCGGGGCTCACCGGGGAGCTGTTTTTT. As protein: CASSPLAGLTGELFF.

Notes on this clonotype: One junction end disagrees with the germline gene, perhaps due to a read error. The V call is TRBV27, the J call TRBJ2-1, with TRBD1 matching over 9 bases. The V gene's germline CDR1 is MNHEY and CDR2 SMNVEV (reference sequence). The CDR3 sequence is 14 residues long. DNA of the CDR3: TGTACCAGCAGTTGGGGACAGGGCTACAATGAGCAGTTCTTC. The encoded protein is CTSSWGQGYNEQFF.

This clonotype was seen more than once but under ten times. This chain links TRBV27 with TRBJ2-7; D call uncertain. The V end was cut by 0 bases, the J end by 0 bases, with 9 bases between. This CDR3 contains 15 residues. Germline V CDR1 and CDR2: MNHEY, SMNVEV (reference sequence). CDR3 region: CASSLSSPGSYEQYF. CDR3 nucleotide sequence: TGTGCCAGCAGTTTATCGAGCCCCGGCTCCTACGAGCAGTACTTC.

This chain joins TRBV5-4 and TRBJ2-3, with D unclear. Trimming shortened V by 0 bases and J by 4 bases, and 6 bases separated the two germline ends. Germline-derived CDR1 and CDR2 are SGHNT and YYREEE (reference sequence). The CDR3 has 13 amino acids. The CDR3 DNA is TGTGCCAGCAGCTTGGCCGACTCAGATACGCAGTATTTT. Protein sequence: CASSLADSDTQYF.

This clonotype was seen many times. V usage is TRBV6-6 and J usage is TRBJ1-2, with 7 bases lining up with TRBD1. The CDR3 spans 19 residues. Germline-derived CDR1 and CDR2 are MNHNY and SVGAGI (reference sequence). With V trimmed by 4 bases and J by 0 bases, 17 bases remained unmatched. The chain's CDR3 is CASSFAVYTGAKSNYGYTF. The CDR3 nucleotides read TGTGCCAGCAGTTTCGCCGTCTACACAGGGGCGAAATCTAACTATGGCTACACCTTC.

Worth noting for this clonotype: A read error may explain this, as a much larger clone is one base away. This chain connects TRBV7-6 to TRBJ2-3; 9 bases map to TRBD2. In germline, CDR1 is SGHVS, CDR2 FNYEAQ. This CDR3 contains 16 residues. This chain's CDR3 is CTSTLGRGGRTDTQYF. The CDR3 nucleotides are TGTACCAGCACCTTAGGGCGGGGGGGCCGAACAGATACGCAGTATTTT.

The gene calls are TRBV7-9 and TRBJ2-7; tentative D call: TRBD2 (5 bases). Trimming took 2 bases from V and 6 from J, leaving 8 bases between them. CDR3 size: 12 residues. In germline, CDR1 is SEHNR, CDR2 FQNEAQ (reference sequence). CDR3 nucleotide sequence: TGTGCCAGCAGCTTACCGGGGTCCGAGCAGTACGTC. Encoded protein: CASSLPGSEQYV.

The genes are TRBV5-6 and TRBJ1-4, with 8 bases lining up with TRBD1. J gave up 5 bases and V 4 bases, and 7 bases lay outside the gene matches. The CDR3 has 15 amino acids. The germline gives CDR1 SGHDT, CDR2 YYEEEE. Here the CDR3 DNA reads TGTGCCAGCAGCATACGGACAGGGCTAAATGAAAAACTGTTTTTT. It specifies CASSIRTGLNEKLFF.

This sequence joins TRBV11-2 and TRBJ2-6; tentatively, D is TRBD1 or TRBD2 (5 bases each). This CDR3 region has 20 residues. Germline CDR1 and CDR2: SGHAT and FQNNGV. V lost 2 bases to trimming and J lost 0 bases, with 20 bases between them. DNA for the CDR3: TGTGCCAGCAGCTTAAGTAAATGGGGCAGGGAGAGCTCTGGGGCCAACGTCCTGACTTTC. This encodes CASSLSKWGRESSGANVLTF.